The 7 T cell receptor beta chains below come from one sample, sequenced in a study of shared clonotypes between healthy human individuals (dated by TCRdb to about 2020). Preparation of the library involved the immunoSEQ multiplex PCR assay. The source is immuneACCESS, and TCRdb retained only in-frame sequences with V and J called. Part of the clones is not carried over; for the studies checked, unresolved V genes explain less than half of this, and the remainder is unexplained. The sample contains about 960,000 clones, over 75% of them found a single time. The top ten constitute about 1.5% of the sample. The material sequenced was memory CD4+ T cells sorted from blood. In light of the paper, this sample's cell subset or site label describes: CD45RA-negative fraction. All receptors derive from a man between 18 and 29 years old in good health.

This clone appeared once. This sequence joins TRBV10-2 and TRBJ2-1; D not resolved. CDR1 and CDR2 from the germline V gene are WSHSY and SAAADI. The CDR3 contains 12 residues. V lost 6 bases, J lost 2 bases, and 5 bases lay in between. In DNA form, the CDR3 reads TGCGCCAGCAGCGTTACCTACAATGAGCAGTTCTTC. Its translation is CASSVTYNEQFF.

Notes on this clone: The sample contains more than one DNA sequence encoding this CDR3. The chain recombines TRBV5-1 with TRBJ2-3, with D possibly TRBD1 on 5 matching bases. V was trimmed by 0 bases and J by 0 bases, leaving 5 bases between them. Per germline, CDR1 SGHRS and CDR2 YFSETQ. The CDR3 consists of 14 residues. CDR3 coding DNA: TGCGCCAGCAGCTTGGAGGGGAGCACAGATACGCAGTATTTT. Protein: CASSLEGSTDTQYF.

V and J are TRBV19 and TRBJ2-5; TRBD2 aligns across 14 bases. CDR1 is LNHDA, CDR2 SQIVND, per germline (reference sequence). V shed 6 bases and J 11 bases; nucleotides not matched to a gene: 8. The CDR3 consists of 14 residues. The CDR3 reads CASREGLAGGEQYF. DNA for the CDR3: TGTGCCAGTAGAGAAGGACTAGCGGGGGGAGAGCAGTACTTC.

The chain is built from TRBV1 and TRBJ2-5; TRBD2, as called in the table, went unchecked against the DNA. TRBV1 is a documented pseudogene. This CDR3 spans 16 amino acids. CDR3 amino acids: CTSSQDGTSPRKTQYF. CDR3 bases: TGCACCAGCAGCCAAGATGGGACTAGCCCACGGAAGACCCAGTACTTC.

A few counts support this clone. The chain uses TRBV27 and TRBJ2-7, with TRBD2 identical over 9 bases. The V and J ends lost 5 bases and 5 bases, in that order; junction bases with no gene match: 13. The length of the CDR3 is 16 residues. Germline values: CDR1 MNHEY, CDR2 SMNVEV (reference sequence). As DNA, the CDR3 is TGTGCCAGCAGTCTCTCCCTTGGCGGGGGGGCTAACGAGCAGTACTTC. As protein: CASSLSLGGGANEQYF.

The CDR3 DNA reads TGTGCCAGCAGCGCTGACGCTGGTGGACTAGCGGGAGTATACTACAATGAGCAGTTCTTC. As protein: CASSADAGGLAGVYYNEQFF. This rearrangement joins TRBV9 to TRBJ2-1; TRBD2 aligns across 13 bases. V gave up 3 bases and J gave up 3 bases; unmatched junction bases: 15. Germline CDR1 and CDR2: SGDLS and YYNGEE. The CDR3 contains 20 residues.

The V gene is TRBV6-1, the J gene TRBJ2-7; no clear D gene. V shed 1 base and J shed 6 bases, with 4 bases lying between them. This CDR3 has 11 residues. The germline V gene encodes CDR1 MNHNS and CDR2 SASEGT. CDR3 sequence: CASSEVAEQYF. CDR3 DNA sequence: TGTGCCAGCAGTGAAGTGGCCGAGCAGTACTTC.